The 26 T cell receptor beta chains in this list originate from one sample, sequenced in a study of a mutant IDH1 vaccine in newly diagnosed glioma. Sequenced by immunoSEQ multiplex PCR; TCRdb stores in-frame clones only, minus some. The data show approximately 70,000 clones, with roughly 78% seen just once and around 8.2% held by the top ten. Indicated time point: baseline, week 1 (first vaccination visit). Treatment specified: pre-vaccination baseline after standard-of-care therapy. Sequencing used PBMCs, obtained from a glioma patient treated with radiotherapy, temozolomide or both. The receptors here all came from a man aged 45-65 years with glioma.

The genes are TRBV6-5 and TRBJ1-1; no clear D gene. The CDR3 covers 14 residues. V was pared by 5 bases and J by 6 bases, with 16 bases between. The germline gives CDR1 MNHEY, CDR2 SVGAGI. DNA of the CDR3: TGTGCCAGCAGTAAAATCTCTATTAAGCCTGAAGCTTTCTTT. Translating it yields CASSKISIKPEAFF.

The V call is TRBV5-6, the J call TRBJ1-5; D perhaps matches TRBD1 (6 bases). The CDR3 sequence is 15 residues long. V lost 4 bases and J 4 bases, leaving 15 bases between the germline ends. Germline CDR1 is SGHDT and CDR2 is YYEEEE. The CDR3: CASSLRQVSNQPQHF. CDR3 sequence (DNA): TGTGCCAGCAGCCTCAGACAGGTCTCTAATCAGCCCCAGCATTTT.

To note about this clone: Mismatch with germline at one junction end may stem from a read error. V usage is TRBV7-7 and J usage is TRBJ2-2, with a possible D match to TRBD1 (6 bases). The CDR3 runs 14 residues. Germline V gene sequence: CDR1 SSHAT, CDR2 FNYEAQ (reference sequence). CDR3 amino acids: CASSLTGRTGELFF. The CDR3 region has the DNA TGTGCTAGCAGCTTAACAGGGCGCACCGGGGAGCTGTTTTTT.

The chain carries TRBV30 and TRBJ2-1, with a tentative D call TRBD2 (7 bases). This CDR3 is 16 amino acids long. V was pared by 0 bases and J by 4 bases, with 16 bases between. Germline lookup yields CDR1 GTSNPN and CDR2 SVGIG (reference sequence). The CDR3 nucleotides read TGTGCCTGGAGTGTAGGATGGGGGGGCGGATACAATGAGCAGTTCTTC. As protein: CAWSVGWGGGYNEQFF.

J is TRBJ2-3 and V is TRBV28; D might be TRBD1 (6 bases). CDR1 and CDR2 from the germline V gene are MDHEN and SYDVKM. This CDR3 has 11 residues. Trimming cost V 6 bases and J 9 bases, with 10 bases left between them. The CDR3 bases are TGTGCCAGCAGGAGACAGGCCACGCAGTATTTT. This gives the protein CASRRQATQYF. Full variable domain (missing parts from reference TRBV28 and TRBJ2-3): DVKVTQSSRYLVKRTGEKVFLECVQDMDHENMFWYRQDPGLGLRLIYFSYDVKMKEKGDIPEGYSVSREKKERFSLILESASTNQTSMYLCASRRQATQYFGPGTRLTVL.

This chain links TRBV7-9 with TRBJ1-3; a weak D match, TRBD1 (6 bases). CDR3 length: 16 residues. Germline CDR1 SEHNR, CDR2 FQNEAQ (reference sequence). Trimming stripped 1 base from V and 0 bases from J, with 10 bases between. The CDR3 sequence is CASSLDAGVSGNTIYF. CDR3 nucleotide sequence: TGTGCCAGCAGCTTAGATGCAGGGGTCTCTGGAAACACCATATATTTT.

The genes are TRBV7-2 and TRBJ2-1, with D unresolved. Germline CDR1 and CDR2: SGHTA and FQGNSA. V gave up 8 bases and J gave up 4 bases, with 6 bases separating them. The CDR3 runs 11 residues. CDR3 loop: CASEAYNEQFF. As DNA, the CDR3 is TGTGCCAGCGAAGCGTACAATGAGCAGTTCTTC. Based on the CDR3 plus reference TRBV7-2 and TRBJ2-1, the full variable domain is GAGVSQSPSNKVTEKGKDVELRCDPISGHTALYWYRQSLGQGLEFLIYFQGNSAPDKSGLPSDRFSAERTGGSVSTLTIQRTQQEDSAVYLCASEAYNEQFFGPGTRLTVL.

CDR3 bases: TGTGCCAGTAGTTGGGAACAACGAATAGATGGCTACACCTTC. As protein: CASSWEQRIDGYTF. This chain joins TRBV19 and TRBJ1-2; D not resolved. V gave up 5 bases and J gave up 6 bases, with 16 bases separating them. The CDR3 is 14 residues long. CDR1 and CDR2 from the germline V gene are LNHDA and SQIVND (reference sequence).

The V and J genes are TRBV11-2 and TRBJ2-7, with D tentatively TRBD1 (5 bases). Germline CDR1 is SGHAT and CDR2 is FQNNGV. The V and J ends lost 4 bases and 2 bases respectively, with 12 bases between them. This CDR3 contains 14 residues. This chain's CDR3 is CASSSLRATYEQYF. The CDR3 region has the DNA TGTGCCAGCAGCTCCCTCAGGGCTACCTACGAGCAGTACTTC.

V gene TRBV5-4 combines with J gene TRBJ2-7, with 7 nucleotides matching TRBD1. In germline, CDR1 is SGHNT, CDR2 YYREEE (reference sequence). CDR3 length equals 15 residues. V lost 4 bases to trimming and J lost 2 bases; unmatched junction nucleotides: 9. CDR3 in amino acids: CASSDKDRVAYEQYF. The DNA of the CDR3 is TGTGCCAGCAGCGACAAAGACAGGGTCGCCTACGAGCAGTACTTC.

The chain couples TRBV27 to TRBJ1-6; 9 bases fit TRBD1. This CDR3 region has 19 residues. The J segment lost 7 bases and the V segment lost 2 bases, leaving 15 bases of the junction unmatched. The germline CDR1 and CDR2 sequences are MNHEY and SMNVEV (reference sequence). The CDR3 sequence is CASSLGRRDREFNNSPLHF. The DNA for the CDR3 is TGTGCCAGCAGTTTAGGGCGCCGGGACAGGGAGTTTAACAATTCACCCCTCCACTTT.

The J gene is TRBJ2-1, the V gene TRBV2, with D tentatively TRBD1 (6 bases). CDR3 length equals 13 residues. V lost 11 bases and J lost 0, with 11 bases in between. The germline V gene encodes CDR1 SNHLY and CDR2 FYNNEI. The CDR3 reads CAQGFISYNEQFF. The CDR3 DNA reads TGTGCCCAGGGGTTTATCTCCTACAATGAGCAGTTCTTC.

J is TRBJ2-4 and V is TRBV7-9; D gene uncertain. Germline V gene sequence: CDR1 SEHNR, CDR2 FQNEAQ (reference sequence). V shed 2 bases and J shed 8 bases, with 7 bases lying between them. There are 12 residues in the CDR3. CDR3 bases: TGTGCCAGCAGCTTATCGGGTTACATTCAGTACTTC. Translating it yields CASSLSGYIQYF.

This clone occurred a few times. The rearrangement links TRBV7-2 to TRBJ2-2; D uncertain. Germline V gene sequence: CDR1 SGHTA, CDR2 FQGNSA. The CDR3 spans 15 residues. The V gene lost 7 bases and the J gene lost 2 bases, with 14 bases spanning the gap. CDR3 DNA: TGTGCCAGCACCCTCTCTTGGATAAACACCGGGGAGCTGTTTTTT. It translates to CASTLSWINTGELFF.

The chain links TRBV11-2 to TRBJ1-2; 10 bases align to TRBD1. Per germline, CDR1 SGHAT and CDR2 FQNNGV. Trimming cost V 5 bases and J 3 bases; bases outside gene matches: 3. This CDR3 has 14 residues. CDR3 loop: CASSRQGADYGYTF. Here the CDR3 DNA reads TGTGCCAGCAGCCGACAGGGGGCGGACTATGGCTACACCTTC.

J is TRBJ1-1 and V is TRBV9; D gene unclear. Looked up from germline, CDR1 is SGDLS and CDR2 is YYNGEE. V gave up 0 bases and J gave up 1 base, with 10 bases separating them. This CDR3 is built from 15 residues. The CDR3 here is CASSVAPSKNTEAFF. CDR3 bases: TGTGCCAGCAGCGTAGCCCCCAGCAAGAACACTGAAGCTTTCTTT.

The CDR3 is CAISGRVSGQPQHF. CDR3 bases: TGTGCCATCAGTGGCCGGGTCTCCGGGCAGCCCCAGCATTTT. V is TRBV10-3 and J is TRBJ1-5; D is ambiguous. Trimming took 4 bases from V and 7 from J, leaving 14 bases between them. CDR1 and CDR2 from the germline V gene are ENHRY and SYGVKD. This CDR3 is built from 14 residues.

This chain connects TRBV29-1 to TRBJ2-2; 10 bases line up with TRBD2. From germline, CDR1 is SQVTM and CDR2 ANQGSEA. The CDR3 is made up of 15 amino acids. After removal of 5 bases from V and 0 bases from J, the junction contained 3 bases not matched to a gene. The CDR3 bases are TGCAGCGTTTCTAGCGGGGGAACGAACACCGGGGAGCTGTTTTTT. It translates to CSVSSGGTNTGELFF.

The rearrangement links TRBV30 to TRBJ2-2, with TRBD2 matching over 11 bases. The germline V gene encodes CDR1 GTSNPN and CDR2 SVGIG (reference sequence). The CDR3 runs to 16 residues. V lost 2 bases to trimming and J lost 3 bases; unmatched junction nucleotides: 5. CDR3 sequence: CAWSTASGGYTGELFF. The CDR3 nucleotides read TGTGCCTGGAGTACGGCTAGCGGGGGGTACACCGGGGAGCTGTTTTTT.

This chain connects TRBV18 to TRBJ1-2; D is ambiguous. CDR1 is KGHSH, CDR2 LQKENI, per germline. The CDR3 has 14 amino acids. The V end was cut by 6 bases, the J end by 3 bases, with 14 bases between. The CDR3 reads CASSQEGTDYGYTF. The CDR3 DNA reads TGTGCCAGCTCTCAGGAGGGTACCGACTATGGCTACACCTTC.

The rearrangement joins TRBV30 to TRBJ2-3, with a possible D match to TRBD2 (5 bases). The CDR3 consists of 16 residues. Trimming cost V 1 base and J 5 bases, with 19 bases left between them. Germline CDR1 and CDR2: GTSNPN and SVGIG (reference sequence). The CDR3 sequence: CAWSALGLGGIDTQYF. The CDR3 coding sequence is TGTGCCTGGAGTGCTCTCGGCCTTGGAGGAATAGATACGCAGTATTTT.

This chain uses TRBV19 with TRBJ2-7, with a possible D match to TRBD1 (6 bases). Between the trimmed V and J ends, which lost 6 bases and 7 bases, there was a span of 19 bases. Looked up from germline, CDR1 is LNHDA and CDR2 is SQIVND (reference sequence). The CDR3 is 14 residues long. DNA for the CDR3: TGTGCCAGTAGAGACGGACAGCCCCCCGGAGAGCAGTACTTC. It specifies CASRDGQPPGEQYF. The whole variable domain, remainder taken from reference TRBV19 and TRBJ2-7, is DGGITQSPKYLFRKEGQNVTLSCEQNLNHDAMYWYRQDPGQGLRLIYYSQIVNDFQKGDIAEGYSVSREKKESFPLTVTSAQKNPTAFYLCASRDGQPPGEQYFGPGTRLTVT.

This chain links TRBV19 with TRBJ2-6, with 9 bases fitting TRBD1. Germline-derived CDR1 and CDR2 are LNHDA and SQIVND (reference sequence). CDR3 size: 18 residues. Unmatched junction bases numbered 5, after V lost 2 bases and J lost 0 bases. CDR3 in amino acids: CASSIRTGVSSGANVLTF. The CDR3 nucleotides are TGTGCCAGTAGTATACGGACAGGGGTGAGCTCTGGGGCCAACGTCCTGACTTTC.

V and J are TRBV6-5 and TRBJ1-2, with D perhaps matching TRBD1 (5 bases). Germline V gene data show CDR1 as MNHEY and CDR2 as SVGAGI. This CDR3 comprises 13 residues. Trimming removed 5 bases from V and 2 bases from J, with 9 bases in between. CDR3 DNA: TGTGCCAGCAGTAGGGACTGGAACTATGGCTACACCTTC. It translates to CASSRDWNYGYTF.

This rearrangement joins TRBV6-5 to TRBJ2-3, with unresolved D. CDR1 and CDR2 from the germline V gene are MNHEY and SVGAGI. V was cut by 3 bases and J by 5 bases, with 3 bases left in between. The CDR3 has 11 amino acids. The CDR3 reads CASSYGDTQYF. The CDR3 DNA follows: TGTGCCAGCAGTTATGGAGATACGCAGTATTTT.

This chain links TRBV4-1 with TRBJ2-5; TRBD1 aligns across 7 bases. Germline loops: CDR1 MGHRA, CDR2 YSYEKL. CDR3 length: 16 residues. V was pared by 0 bases and J by 3 bases, with 7 bases of the junction left unmatched. This chain's CDR3 is CASSQETGSLKETQYF. The CDR3 nucleotides read TGCGCCAGCAGCCAAGAGACAGGGAGTTTGAAAGAGACCCAGTACTTC.